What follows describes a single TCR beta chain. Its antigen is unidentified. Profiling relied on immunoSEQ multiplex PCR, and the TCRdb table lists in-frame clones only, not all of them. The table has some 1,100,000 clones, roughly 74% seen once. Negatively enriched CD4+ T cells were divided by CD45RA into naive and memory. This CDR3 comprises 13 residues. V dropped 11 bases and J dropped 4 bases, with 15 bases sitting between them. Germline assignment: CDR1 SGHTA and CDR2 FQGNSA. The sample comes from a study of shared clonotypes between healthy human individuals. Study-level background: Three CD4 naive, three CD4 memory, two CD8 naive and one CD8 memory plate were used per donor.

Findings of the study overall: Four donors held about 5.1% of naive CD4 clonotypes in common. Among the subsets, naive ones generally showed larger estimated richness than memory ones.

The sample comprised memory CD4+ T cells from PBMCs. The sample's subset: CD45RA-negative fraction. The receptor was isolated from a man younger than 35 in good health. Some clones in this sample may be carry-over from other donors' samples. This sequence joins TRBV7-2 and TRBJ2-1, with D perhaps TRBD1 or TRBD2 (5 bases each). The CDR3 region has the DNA TGTGCCGGGAGACCGGGACCTTACAATGAGCAGTTCTTC. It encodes CAGRPGPYNEQFF.